This paragraph covers one T cell receptor beta chain sequence. Its recognized antigen is unknown. No clone much larger than this one lies a single base away; base qualities are absent. These data come from a study of blood T cell repertoires in COVID-19 (dated by TCRdb to about 2020). As for the study more broadly: The collaborator samples originated in the United States, Italy and Spain and spanned the acute and convalescent phases of COVID-19. The prospective study material was composed of cDNA or gDNA derived from T cells, B-cell-depleted T cells, or PBMCs. The dataset comprised deeply sampled blood TCRbeta repertoires from subjects exposed to, actively infected with, or recovered from COVID-19. The repertoires were made available in a free public database intended to serve as a resource for research on the immune response to SARS-CoV-2. Samples came from the ongoing ImmuneRACE study (first 160 participants) plus 1,254 subjects from 6 global collaborators. Sample metadata almost always included a de-identified subject ID, COVID-19 status, age in years and sex. HLA class I and class II types, where available, came from metadata supplied by the sample provider rather than from assay-based typing.

V is reduced by 3 bases and J by 4 bases, leaving a spacing of 4 bases between them. Taken from cysteine to phenylalanine, the CDR3 has 11 residues. Only CDR3 DNA remains: 33 bases, in frame from the first base. TCRbeta CDR3 regions were amplified from genomic DNA using the immunoSEQ Assay, a bias-controlled multiplex PCR. In the original analysis: Within the assay, amplification of reference gene primers was used to estimate how many nucleated cells each sample contained. To quantify the absolute abundance of each unique TCRbeta CDR3 rearrangement, sequence reads were collapsed and filtered. For each sample, productive Simpson clonality was calculated by taking the square root of Simpson's diversity index across productive rearrangements. The table comes from immuneACCESS by way of TCRdb, which keeps in-frame sequences with V and J called. Part of the clones is missing from these tables; in studies checked, under half for an unresolved V gene and the rest for unknown reasons. That table furnishes V, J and clone size, whereas the DNA furnished D and trimming. This sample lists about 60,000 clones; roughly 80% were detected once. 4.5% to 7% of the sample rests with the top ten.

Whole blood was collected in K2EDTA tubes by collaborating institutions according to the institutions' own protocols. Collaborator samples were shipped for TCRbeta analysis as frozen whole blood, isolated PBMCs, or DNA extracted from either sample type. Overall study outcomes, separate from this receptor: How much clinical and demographic metadata was included differed by source and by participant, and the metadata was provided uncurated.

This clonotype originated in a woman between 65 and 79 years old with acute or convalescent COVID-19. The specimen was peripheral blood. This sequence uses TRBV12-3 or TRBV12-4 and TRBJ2-7; the D gene lacks a confident call. The CDR3 is CASSFGYEQYF. The nucleotides are TGTGCCAGCAGTTTCGGGTACGAGCAGTACTTC.